A single sample is the source of the 2 T cell receptor beta chains below, sequenced in a study of cytomegalovirus exposure and HLA in healthy donors (dated by TCRdb to about 2017). Receptors were amplified or captured by the immunoSEQ multiplex PCR assay. The multiplex PCR relied on a mix of 60 forward primers for TCR Vbeta segments and 13 reverse primers for TCR Jbeta segments. What TCRdb holds here is the immuneACCESS table cut down to in-frame rearrangements. Part of the clones is not present; checked against another copy, under half of the missing clones reflect an unresolved V gene, and the others are unexplained. This sample gives fewer than 250,000 clones in total; approximately 80% of them show up just once. Of the sample, roughly an eighth falls within the top ten clones. Sequencing was done on a sample of PBMCs. These receptor sequences come from a woman aged 25 to 39 in good health and CMV-seropositive.

This chain links TRBV25-1 with TRBJ1-5; possibly TRBD1 for D (5 bases). Between the trimmed V and J ends, which lost 2 bases and 6 bases, there was a span of 11 bases. Germline V gives CDR1 MGHDK, CDR2 SYGVNS. This CDR3 region has 14 residues. In nucleotides, the CDR3 is TGTGCCAGCAGTGAAGCCAGGGTGGTTCAGCCCCAGCATTTT. As protein: CASSEARVVQPQHF.

A word on this clone: The sample has other DNA sequences that encode this CDR3 too. The chain links TRBV5-4 to TRBJ2-5, with 7 positions matching TRBD1. V dropped 2 bases and J dropped 5; count of bases not matched to a gene: 6. CDR3 length: 14 amino acids. Germline V gene data show CDR1 as SGHNT and CDR2 as YYREEE (reference sequence). CDR3 sequence (DNA): TGTGCCAGCAGCTTTGACAGGGTGTCCGAGACCCAGTACTTC. Translation: CASSFDRVSETQYF.